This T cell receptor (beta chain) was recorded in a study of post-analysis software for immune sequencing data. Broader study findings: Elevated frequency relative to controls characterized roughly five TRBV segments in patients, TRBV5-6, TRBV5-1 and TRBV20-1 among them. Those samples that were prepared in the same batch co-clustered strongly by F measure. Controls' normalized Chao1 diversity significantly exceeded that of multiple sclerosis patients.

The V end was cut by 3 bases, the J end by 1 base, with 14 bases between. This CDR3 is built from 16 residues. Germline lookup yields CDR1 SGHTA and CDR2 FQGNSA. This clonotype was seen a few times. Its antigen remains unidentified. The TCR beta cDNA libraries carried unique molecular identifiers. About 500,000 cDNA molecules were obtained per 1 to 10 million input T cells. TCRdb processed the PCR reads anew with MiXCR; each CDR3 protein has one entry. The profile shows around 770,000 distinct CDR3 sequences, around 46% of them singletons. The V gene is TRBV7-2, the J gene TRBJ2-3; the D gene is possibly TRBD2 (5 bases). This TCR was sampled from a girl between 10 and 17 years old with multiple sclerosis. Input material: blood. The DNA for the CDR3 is TGTGCCAGCAGCTTTAAAGGCCTAGCTGGCACAGATACGCAGTATTTT. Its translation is CASSFKGLAGTDTQYF.